This section outlines one T cell receptor (beta chain) sequence together with its context. The record originates from a study of blood T cell repertoires in COVID-19. CDR3 length equals 14 residues. The V gene's germline CDR1 is SQVTM and CDR2 ANQGSEA. Trimming shortened V by 0 bases and J by 4 bases, and 12 bases separated the two germline ends. Authors' methods: Using reference gene primer amplification, nucleated cell counts were estimated. Assay: immunoSEQ multiplex PCR; the TCRdb copy retains only in-frame clones and omits some. The DNA was the basis for D and trimming; V, J and clone size are from that table. The sample shows a few hundred thousand clones, about nine tenths of them seen only once.

What was sequenced was PBMCs or T cells enriched from blood (not recorded which). The TCR comes from a woman aged 25 to 39 who had recovered from COVID-19. The chain combines TRBV29-1 with TRBJ1-2; a weak D match, TRBD1 (6 bases). CDR3 sequence: CSVEERTEIYGYTF. The CDR3 region has the DNA TGCAGCGTTGAAGAAAGGACAGAAATCTATGGCTACACCTTC.